These T cell receptor beta chains were read from a single sample in a study of blood T cell repertoires in COVID-19. Sequenced by immunoSEQ multiplex PCR; TCRdb stores in-frame clones only, minus some. The sample consists of around 300,000 clones, roughly 88% of them appearing once. Input material: PBMCs or T cells enriched from blood (not recorded which). Source of these receptors: a man aged 25-40 years who had recovered from COVID-19. CDR3s include the opening cysteine and the closing phenylalanine or tryptophan. Fields, in order: D gene, clone size, J gene, V gene, CDR3 protein, CDR3 DNA. The D gene is left open where the match is weak. The size entry is marked missing in some rows and otherwise reads once, few, many or a size class.

>.|.|TRBJ1-2|TRBV24-1
CATSEGDIKLYGYTF
TGTGCCACCAGTGAGGGGGACATCAAGCTATATGGCTACACCTTC
>.|.|TRBJ1-2|TRBV6-1
CASSDTGGPGGYGYTF
TGTGCCAGCAGTGATACTGGGGGCCCCGGTGGCTATGGCTACACCTTC
>.|.|TRBJ1-5|TRBV27
CASSFGGVGQPQHF
TGTGCCAGCAGTTTCGGAGGGGTTGGGCAGCCCCAGCATTTT
>.|.|TRBJ2-3|TRBV7-3
CASSSISGTQYF
TGTGCCAGCAGCTCCATTAGCGGTACGCAGTATTTT
>.|.|TRBJ1-6|TRBV25-1
CASSEWEGTYNSPLHF
TGTGCCAGCAGTGAATGGGAGGGAACCTATAATTCACCCCTCCACTTT
>TRBD1|once|TRBJ2-7|TRBV13
CASTRYRGHEQYF
TGTGCCAGCACCAGATACAGGGGACACGAGCAGTACTTC
>TRBD1|.|TRBJ1-2|TRBV19
CASRGQGNYGYTF
TGTGCCAGTAGGGGACAGGGCAACTATGGCTACACCTTC
>TRBD1|.|TRBJ2-3|TRBV11-3
CASSSQQGSPGTDTQYF
TGTGCCAGCAGCTCTCAACAGGGGTCTCCGGGGACAGATACGCAGTATTTT
>.|.|TRBJ2-1|TRBV3-1/TRBV3-2
CASSLTPGLSSYNEQFF
TGTGCCAGCAGTCTCACTCCAGGGCTCAGCTCCTACAATGAGCAGTTCTTC
>.|.|TRBJ2-7|TRBV24-1
CATSDAGDYEQYF
TGTGCCACCAGTGATGCAGGGGACTACGAGCAGTACTTC
>TRBD1|.|TRBJ1-2|TRBV15
CATSRPIAGGGYGYTF
TGTGCCACCAGCAGACCGATCGCAGGGGGCGGCTATGGCTACACCTTC
>.|.|TRBJ1-4|TRBV2
CASKRVNEKLFF
TGTGCCAGCAAGAGGGTGAATGAAAAACTGTTTTTT
>TRBD1|.|TRBJ2-2|TRBV5-1
CASRGDRNTGELFF
TGCGCCAGCAGAGGGGACAGAAACACCGGGGAGCTGTTTTTT
>.|once|TRBJ1-4|TRBV5-1
CASSSVETNEKLFF
TGCGCCAGCAGCTCGGTAGAAACTAATGAAAAACTGTTTTTT
>TRBD1|.|TRBJ1-6|TRBV18
CASSADRGSNSPLHF
TGTGCCAGCTCAGCAGACAGGGGCTCTAATTCACCCCTCCACTTT
>TRBD1|.|TRBJ1-4|TRBV3-1/TRBV3-2
CASSRWTGDNEKLFF
TGTGCCAGCAGCCGCTGGACAGGGGATAATGAAAAACTGTTTTTT
>.|once|TRBJ1-4|TRBV7-2
CASSLGSGVTNEKLFF
TGTGCCAGCAGCTTAGGGTCAGGGGTAACTAATGAAAAACTGTTTTTT
>TRBD2|.|TRBJ2-1|TRBV3-1/TRBV3-2
CASTGLAGYNEQFF
TGTGCCAGCACCGGACTAGCGGGCTACAATGAGCAGTTCTTC
>.|few|TRBJ1-2|TRBV30
CAWSVGGPRNYGYTF
TGTGCCTGGAGTGTAGGGGGACCTAGGAACTATGGCTACACCTTC
>.|.|TRBJ1-5|TRBV12-3/TRBV12-4
CASSPRGQPQHF
TGTGCCAGCAGTCCCAGGGGACAGCCCCAGCATTTT
>.|.|TRBJ2-5|TRBV4-2
CASSPVGEQETQYF
TGTGCCAGCAGCCCTGTCGGAGAGCAAGAGACCCAGTACTTC
>.|.|TRBJ1-4|TRBV5-1
CASSSSFATNEKLFF
TGCGCCAGCAGCAGCTCTTTTGCAACTAATGAAAAACTGTTTTTT
>.|.|TRBJ2-7|TRBV5-3
CARSLGVYAYEQYF
TGTGCCAGAAGCTTAGGGGTTTATGCCTACGAGCAGTACTTC
>TRBD1|.|TRBJ1-1|TRBV27
CASSMTGEGLGTEAFF
TGTGCCAGCAGTATGACAGGGGAAGGTTTAGGTACTGAAGCTTTCTTT
>.|.|TRBJ1-2|TRBV23-1
CASSPIAPNYGYTF
TGCGCCAGCAGTCCAATAGCCCCCAACTATGGCTACACCTTC
>.|.|TRBJ1-1|TRBV6-5
CASRARRGITEAFF
TGTGCCAGCCGGGCCAGGAGGGGCATTACTGAAGCTTTCTTT
>.|.|TRBJ2-5|TRBV19
CASSPLSSETQYF
TGTGCCAGTAGTCCACTGTCCTCAGAGACCCAGTACTTC
>.|once|TRBJ1-2|TRBV28
CATSSVLQYGYTF
TGTGCCACCTCTTCAGTCCTCCAGTATGGCTACACCTTC
>.|.|TRBJ2-7|TRBV14
CASSLRVHEQYF
TGTGCCAGCAGCCTCAGGGTACACGAGCAGTACTTC
>.|.|TRBJ1-5|TRBV7-9
CASSGGGNQPQHF
TGTGCCAGCAGCGGGGGCGGCAATCAGCCCCAGCATTTT
>.|.|TRBJ1-1|TRBV10-2
CASRDGPGVEAFF
TGCGCCAGCAGGGACGGACCCGGGGTTGAAGCTTTCTTT
>.|.|TRBJ1-2|TRBV5-1
CASSLEQSYGYTF
TGCGCCAGCAGCTTGGAACAGTCCTATGGCTACACCTTC
>.|.|TRBJ2-7|TRBV6-1
CASSEGQGFYEQYF
TGTGCCAGCAGTGAAGGTCAGGGGTTTTACGAGCAGTACTTC
>TRBD1|.|TRBJ1-1|TRBV11-3
CASSLNRGYGNTEAFF
TGTGCCAGCAGCTTAAACAGGGGGTACGGGAACACTGAAGCTTTCTTT
>.|.|TRBJ1-6|TRBV1
CTSSHIVTGRLAPYNSPLHF
TGCACCAGCAGCCATATTGTTACAGGAAGACTGGCTCCCTATAATTCACCCCTCCACTTT
>.|.|TRBJ2-5|TRBV4-1
CASSQVSGEWETQYF
TGCGCCAGCAGCCAAGTTTCCGGGGAGTGGGAGACCCAGTACTTC